The 19 T cell receptor beta chains listed next were all sequenced from one sample in a study of T cell responses to AZD1222 COVID-19 vaccine. The protocol was immunoSEQ multiplex PCR, while the TCRdb copy is restricted to in-frame clones and leaves out a portion. The sample lists more than 100,000 clones; roughly nine tenths were seen once. The sequenced sample was peripheral blood, obtained on day 0 of AZD1222 vaccination. Every receptor here comes from an adult in good health.

At least ten counts were recorded for this clone. The chain couples TRBV7-9 to TRBJ2-1; TRBD2 agrees at 10 bases. The junction had 9 bases not matched to a gene; V was cut back by 6 bases and J by 10 bases. Per germline, CDR1 SEHNR and CDR2 FQNEAQ (reference sequence). This CDR3 has 14 amino acids. CDR3 in DNA: TGTGCCAGCAGTCCACCGGGACTAGCGTACGAGCAGTTCTTC. This sequence encodes CASSPPGLAYEQFF.

The chain joins TRBV6-6 to TRBJ1-5, with no clear D. CDR1 MNHNY and CDR2 SVGAGI come from the germline V gene (reference sequence). This CDR3 has 15 amino acids. With 8 bases removed from V and 0 bases from J, the gap between germline ends came to 14 bases. For the CDR3, the DNA is TGTGCCAGCTGCACCCTGCAGTATAGCAATCAGCCCCAGCATTTT. Its translation is CASCTLQYSNQPQHF.

This chain connects TRBV6-1 to TRBJ2-1; the match to TRBD1 covers 8 bases. The CDR3 extends over 16 amino acids. Germline CDR1 and CDR2: MNHNS and SASEGT. J lost 4 bases, V lost 1 base, and 6 bases had no gene match. CDR3 in DNA: TGTGCCAGCAGTGAAGAAGGCAGGGGGCCGTACAATGAGCAGTTCTTC. Protein sequence: CASSEEGRGPYNEQFF.

CDR3 DNA: TGCGCCAGCAGCTTGGCCTATTCGCGGGACAGGGTACCAGATACGCAGTATTTT. Translating gives CASSLAYSRDRVPDTQYF. The rearrangement joins TRBV5-1 to TRBJ2-3, with 9 bases aligning to TRBD1. This CDR3 comprises 18 residues. With 0 bases clipped from V and 4 bases from J, the junction kept 12 bases outside the gene matches. The V gene's germline CDR1 is SGHRS and CDR2 YFSETQ.

For the CDR3, the DNA is TGTGCCTGGAGTTTACAGGGGGCGCGGGCTTTCTTT. It yields the protein CAWSLQGARAFF. The chain couples TRBV30 to TRBJ1-1, with 9 bases identical to TRBD1. The CDR3 is 12 amino acids. Germline-derived CDR1 and CDR2 are GTSNPN and SVGIG (reference sequence). The trim removed 2 bases at V and 11 bases at J, leaving 6 bases unmatched.

This chain uses TRBV6-5 with TRBJ1-1; tentative D call: TRBD1 (5 bases). V was pared by 6 bases and J by 3 bases, with 11 bases between. The V gene's germline CDR1 is MNHEY and CDR2 SVGAGI. The CDR3 is 13 amino acids. Here the CDR3 reads CASRGTVYTEAFF. The DNA for the CDR3 is TGTGCCAGCAGGGGGACGGTCTACACTGAAGCTTTCTTT.

The table lists this clone with a count of one. V is TRBV6-5 and J is TRBJ1-1; 9 bases map to TRBD1. Per germline, CDR1 MNHEY and CDR2 SVGAGI. J gave up 3 bases and V 4 bases, and 6 bases lay outside the gene matches. The CDR3 has 15 amino acids. The CDR3 sequence: CASSSGDRVDTEAFF. The CDR3 region has the DNA TGTGCCAGCAGTTCGGGGGACAGGGTTGACACTGAAGCTTTCTTT.

This chain uses TRBV6-4 with TRBJ1-4; the D is unclear. The V end was cut by 2 bases, the J end by 0 bases, with 4 bases between. This CDR3 region has 14 residues. Germline CDR1 reads MRHNA; CDR2 reads SNTAGT. As DNA, the CDR3 is TGTGCCAGCAGTGACAGTCCAACTAATGAAAAACTGTTTTTT. Its protein product is CASSDSPTNEKLFF.

V gene TRBV18 combines with J gene TRBJ2-1; 11 bases fit TRBD2. In germline, CDR1 is KGHSH, CDR2 LQKENI. The CDR3 runs 17 residues. V was clipped by 3 bases and J by 2 bases; unmatched bases: 6. The CDR3 loop is CASSPGSGGATYNEQFF. The DNA for the CDR3 is TGTGCCAGCTCACCGGGTAGCGGGGGGGCGACCTACAATGAGCAGTTCTTC.

The genes are TRBV10-3 and TRBJ1-2; 8 nucleotides align to TRBD1. V shed 7 bases and J 8 bases; nucleotides not matched to a gene: 9. CDR3 length: 13 residues. Germline V gene data show CDR1 as ENHRY and CDR2 as SYGVKD. Here the CDR3 DNA reads TGTGCCATCAATGTGGACAGGGTGGGAGGCTACACCTTC. It yields the protein CAINVDRVGGYTF.

The chain employs TRBV4-2 and TRBJ1-2; tentative D call: TRBD1 (5 bases). The CDR3 has 18 residues. Trimming took 2 bases from V and 4 from J, leaving 23 bases between them. Germline loops: CDR1 LGHNA, CDR2 YNFKEQ. CDR3: CASSQLSLQTVTGYGYTF. In DNA form, the CDR3 reads TGTGCCAGCAGCCAATTAAGTCTTCAGACAGTCACGGGCTATGGCTACACCTTC.

The chain has TRBV2 and TRBJ2-2, with D unclear. This CDR3 region has 13 residues. Germline values: CDR1 SNHLY, CDR2 FYNNEI. Trimming took 2 bases from V and 8 from J, leaving 9 bases between them. The DNA of the CDR3 is TGTGCCAGCAGTGAACGGGTTCGGGGGGAGCTGTTTTTT. Amino acids: CASSERVRGELFF.

The chain employs TRBV7-2 and TRBJ1-3, with 8 bases lining up with TRBD1. Germline loops: CDR1 SGHTA, CDR2 FQGNSA. The V segment lost 1 base and the J segment 4 bases; nucleotides outside the gene matches: 9. The CDR3 sequence is 17 residues long. This chain's CDR3 is CASSLEQAGGAGNTIYF. The DNA for the CDR3 is TGTGCCAGCAGCTTAGAGCAGGCAGGGGGCGCGGGAAACACCATATATTTT.

The rearrangement joins TRBV5-4 to TRBJ1-1; 7 nucleotides align to TRBD1. The V segment lost 4 bases and the J segment 0 bases; nucleotides outside the gene matches: 3. CDR3 length: 14 residues. Germline-derived CDR1 and CDR2 are SGHNT and YYREEE (reference sequence). CDR3 nucleotides: TGTGCCAGCAGCAAGGGGGCGGTGAACACTGAAGCTTTCTTT. Amino acid sequence: CASSKGAVNTEAFF.

The gene calls are TRBV5-4 and TRBJ2-3; D unresolved. Between the trimmed V and J ends, which lost 4 bases and 3 bases, there was a span of 9 bases. This CDR3 region has 13 residues. Germline CDR1 and CDR2: SGHNT and YYREEE (reference sequence). This CDR3 is CASSRRGTDTQYF. Here the CDR3 DNA reads TGTGCCAGCAGCCGACGTGGTACAGATACGCAGTATTTT.

The V call is TRBV5-1, the J call TRBJ1-1; D gene uncertain. CDR3 length: 14 residues. Looked up from germline, CDR1 is SGHRS and CDR2 is YFSETQ. V dropped 0 bases and J dropped 2 bases, with 8 bases sitting between them. The CDR3 loop is CASSLAAGNTEAFF. The CDR3, as DNA: TGCGCCAGCAGCTTGGCCGCGGGAAACACTGAAGCTTTCTTT.

The rearrangement uses TRBV5-1 and TRBJ1-4; the match to TRBD1 covers 7 bases. The CDR3 length is 15 residues. Germline V gives CDR1 SGHRS, CDR2 YFSETQ. After removal of 1 base from V and 7 bases from J, the junction contained 7 bases not matched to a gene. The CDR3: CASSLTTGRGEKLFF. CDR3 nucleotide sequence: TGCGCCAGCAGCTTGACGACAGGGCGTGGTGAAAAACTGTTTTTT. The variable domain in full, with the rest retrieved from reference TRBV5-1 and TRBJ1-4, is KAGVTQTPRYLIKTRGQQVTLSCSPISGHRSVSWYQQTPGQGLQFLFEYFSETQRNKGNFPGRFSGRQFSNSRSEMNVSTLELGDSALYLCASSLTTGRGEKLFFGSGTQLSVL.

This sequence joins TRBV6-1 and TRBJ2-2, with D possibly matching TRBD1 (5 bases). CDR1 is MNHNS, CDR2 SASEGT, per germline. Trimming cost V 1 base and J 2 bases, with 17 bases left between them. The CDR3 runs to 18 residues. The CDR3 protein is CASSEGVRQGANTGELFF. CDR3 coding DNA: TGTGCCAGCAGTGAAGGAGTTAGGCAGGGTGCAAACACCGGGGAGCTGTTTTTT.

The V gene is TRBV6-4, the J gene TRBJ2-7; 9 bases are a match to TRBD1. The germline V gene has CDR1 MRHNA and CDR2 SNTAGT. The CDR3 extends over 16 amino acids. With V trimmed by 2 bases and J by 4 bases, 9 bases remained unmatched. The CDR3, as DNA: TGTGCCAGCAGTGACCGATCCGGGACAGGGAGGTACGAGCAGTACGTC. Its protein product is CASSDRSGTGRYEQYV.